Here is one TCR beta chain with its context. CDR3 length equals 13 residues. Germline CDR1 reads MNHEY; CDR2 reads SMNVEV (reference sequence). V shed 6 bases and J shed 8 bases, with 16 bases lying between them. This sample is part of a study of blood T cell repertoires in COVID-19. Across the whole study: COVID-19 samples, acute and convalescent, were from the United States, Italy and Spain. Sources were T cells, B-cell-depleted T cells, or PBMCs; the material itself was cDNA or gDNA.

In the authors' workflow: Amplification with reference gene primers provided the estimates of nucleated cell counts. TCRdb's copy holds only in-frame clones and misses some; the assay was immunoSEQ multiplex PCR. That table furnishes V, J and clone size, whereas the DNA furnished D and trimming. Altogether about 74,000 clones are present, roughly 81% being singletons, with the ten largest covering 36%. The clonotype originates from a man in his sixties or seventies with acute or convalescent COVID-19. The sample comprised peripheral blood. V and J are TRBV27 and TRBJ1-1, with a possible D match to TRBD1 (5 bases). The CDR3 loop is CASSQNKGLEAFF. The CDR3 bases are TGTGCCAGCAGCCAAAACAAGGGGCTGGAAGCTTTCTTT.